This entry lists 14 T cell receptor beta chains sequenced from one sample in a study of blood T cell repertoires in COVID-19. TCRdb's copy holds only in-frame clones and misses some; the assay was immunoSEQ multiplex PCR. The sample contains some 190,000 clones, around 76% of which appear only once. Sequenced: peripheral blood. Every receptor here comes from a woman aged 60-70 years with COVID-19, enrolled during active disease.

This clone was counted between two and nine times. The rearrangement links TRBV5-4 to TRBJ1-1; D is uncertain. The CDR3 covers 13 residues. Germline V lookup: CDR1 SGHNT, CDR2 YYREEE (reference sequence). Trimming left V 0 bases short and J 3 bases short, with 6 bases between. The CDR3 coding sequence is TGTGCCAGCAGCTTGGGCGCGTACACTGAAGCTTTCTTT. Amino acid sequence: CASSLGAYTEAFF.

This clone was observed a handful of times. The chain recombines TRBV6-5 with TRBJ1-1; D is ambiguous. Germline assignment: CDR1 MNHEY and CDR2 SVGAGI. This CDR3 comprises 16 residues. V was pared by 2 bases and J by 1 base, with 14 bases between. The CDR3 DNA reads TGTGCCAGCAGTTACGAGGCACGCCTCGGGAACACTGAAGCTTTCTTT. It yields the protein CASSYEARLGNTEAFF.

J is TRBJ2-7 and V is TRBV19; TRBD2 agrees at 7 bases. Germline V CDR1 and CDR2: LNHDA, SQIVND (reference sequence). V was clipped by 5 bases and J by 1 base; unmatched bases: 5. This CDR3 comprises 14 residues. Here the CDR3 DNA reads TGTGCCAGTAGTTCTACGGGGGGTTCCTACGAGCAGTACTTC. Translated, it gives CASSSTGGSYEQYF.

The genes are TRBV9 and TRBJ1-6; 7 bases are shared with TRBD1. Per germline, CDR1 SGDLS and CDR2 YYNGEE. The length of the CDR3 is 16 residues. V shed 4 bases, J shed 0 bases, and the junction held 4 bases outside the gene matches. DNA of the CDR3: TGTGCCAGCAGCACCCGGGACAGCTCCTATAATTCACCCCTCCACTTT. Translation: CASSTRDSSYNSPLHF.

The rearrangement uses TRBV10-3 and TRBJ2-1; a weak D match, TRBD1 (6 bases). Trimming left V 6 bases short and J 8 bases short, with 8 bases between. This CDR3 spans 11 amino acids. Germline lookup yields CDR1 ENHRY and CDR2 SYGVKD. As DNA, the CDR3 is TGTGCCATCAGCAAGGGGGATGAGCAGTTCTTC. This sequence encodes CAISKGDEQFF.

V is TRBV19 and J is TRBJ1-4; 7 bases are shared with TRBD1. The CDR3 runs to 15 residues. Germline trimming cut 4 bases from V and 3 bases from J; bases unmatched to any gene: 5. Germline V gene lookup returns CDR1 LNHDA and CDR2 SQIVND (reference sequence). The CDR3: CASSRPGTANEKLFF. CDR3 DNA: TGTGCCAGTAGTAGGCCCGGGACAGCTAATGAAAAACTGTTTTTT. The whole variable domain, remainder taken from reference TRBV19 and TRBJ1-4, is DGGITQSPKYLFRKEGQNVTLSCEQNLNHDAMYWYRQDPGQGLRLIYYSQIVNDFQKGDIAEGYSVSREKKESFPLTVTSAQKNPTAFYLCASSRPGTANEKLFFGSGTQLSVL.

The chain combines TRBV11-2 with TRBJ1-6, with D unresolved. From germline, CDR1 is SGHAT and CDR2 FQNNGV. This CDR3 spans 15 amino acids. Trimming removed 7 bases from V and 2 bases from J, with 12 bases in between. The CDR3 loop is CASTEIGTYNSPLHF. The DNA for the CDR3 is TGTGCCAGCACCGAAATCGGGACCTATAATTCACCCCTCCACTTT.

This clone was recorded once. This sequence joins TRBV7-3 and TRBJ1-2; 7 positions match TRBD1. The CDR3 is 14 residues long. The ends lost 3 bases at V and 5 bases at J; junction bases unmatched: 6. The germline V gene has CDR1 SGHTA and CDR2 FQGTGA. The CDR3 reads CASSFGDSSYGYTF. CDR3 in DNA: TGTGCCAGCAGCTTCGGGGACAGCTCTTATGGCTACACCTTC.

This chain joins TRBV6-5 and TRBJ1-3; D not resolved. Trimming left V 2 bases short and J 0 bases short, with 8 bases between. The CDR3 totals 15 residues. Per the germline V gene, CDR1 is MNHEY and CDR2 is SVGAGI. DNA for the CDR3: TGTGCCAGCAGTTACGGAGCGCACTCTGGAAACACCATATATTTT. Its translation: CASSYGAHSGNTIYF.

This rearrangement joins TRBV30 to TRBJ2-7; no reliable D call. The V and J ends lost 3 bases and 0 bases respectively, with 12 bases between them. The CDR3 is 14 residues long. In germline, CDR1 is GTSNPN, CDR2 SVGIG (reference sequence). The CDR3 region is CAWRSIDSSYEQYF. CDR3 sequence (DNA): TGTGCCTGGAGGAGTATAGATAGCTCCTACGAGCAGTACTTC.

The chain uses TRBV19 and TRBJ2-1; D may be TRBD1 (5 bases). The CDR3 has 12 amino acids. V lost 5 bases and J lost 6, with 8 bases in between. Germline V CDR1 and CDR2: LNHDA, SQIVND (reference sequence). Here the CDR3 reads CASSQGSNEQFF. CDR3 nucleotides: TGTGCCAGTAGTCAGGGCAGCAATGAGCAGTTCTTC.

The chain recombines TRBV7-2 with TRBJ1-1; D is uncertain. Germline-derived CDR1 and CDR2 are SGHTA and FQGNSA. There are 15 residues in the CDR3. V gave up 1 base and J gave up 0 bases, with 9 bases separating them. This CDR3 is CASSLGSHLNTEAFF. Here the CDR3 DNA reads TGTGCCAGCAGCTTAGGGAGTCATTTGAACACTGAAGCTTTCTTT.

The gene calls are TRBV29-1 and TRBJ1-4; the match to TRBD1 covers 8 bases. The CDR3 consists of 16 residues. Germline V gene sequence: CDR1 SQVTM, CDR2 ANQGSEA. V lost 7 bases, J lost 7 bases, and 17 bases stayed unmatched. This CDR3 reads CSGTDRGLGLGEKLFF. CDR3 in DNA: TGCAGCGGGACAGACAGGGGTTTAGGCCTGGGTGAAAAACTGTTTTTT.

V usage is TRBV7-9 and J usage is TRBJ1-5; TRBD1 agrees at 9 bases. This CDR3 is built from 14 residues. V lost 3 bases and J lost 8; bases outside the gene matches: 5. Germline CDR1 is SEHNR and CDR2 is FQNEAQ (reference sequence). CDR3 bases: TGTGCCAGCAGCTTTGGGACAGGGCGGGAGCCCCAGCATTTT. As protein: CASSFGTGREPQHF.